This record concerns one TCR beta chain sequence. These data belong to a study of technical replicates of blood from several donors. The data were produced by immunoSEQ multiplex PCR, yet TCRdb's version contains in-frame clones alone and is incomplete. Of about 80,000 clones in the sample, approximately 86% were seen once. Sequences were obtained from PBMCs. This sequence was found in a human donor in good health. Some clones in this sample may be carry-over from other donors' samples.

CDR3 DNA sequence: TGTGCCAGCTCACTGGGACAGCAAGAGACCCAGTACTTC. This encodes CASSLGQQETQYF. The rearrangement uses TRBV18 and TRBJ2-5; TRBD1 matches at 7 bases. Germline trimming cut 4 bases from V and 2 bases from J; bases unmatched to any gene: 1. This CDR3 contains 13 residues. Germline V gene lookup returns CDR1 KGHSH and CDR2 LQKENI. Supplemented by reference TRBV18 and TRBJ2-5, the full variable domain reads NAGVMQNPRHLVRRRGQEARLRCSPMKGHSHVYWYRQLPEEGLKFMVYLQKENIIDESGMPKERFSAEFPKEGPSILRIQQVVRGDSAAYFCASSLGQQETQYFGPGTRLLVL.